At least ten counts were recorded for the clone carrying this TCR beta chain. Specified time point: technical triplicate 2. The sample belongs to a study of neurological immune-mediated disorders. CDR3 length: 16 residues. J gave up 5 bases and V 3 bases, and 12 bases lay outside the gene matches. Germline CDR1 is LGHNA and CDR2 is YNFKEQ. TCRdb called the 5' RACE reads again in MiXCR, with one record for every CDR3 protein. The table has approximately 30,000 distinct CDR3 sequences, 13% seen once. The genes are TRBV4-2 and TRBJ2-5, with 7 positions matching TRBD2. Material for sequencing was CD4+ T cells from blood. The TCR was taken from a female donor with HTLV-1-associated myelopathy (HAM/TSP). This CDR3 reads CASSQWSGGRMETQYF. The DNA for the CDR3 is TGTGCCAGCAGCCAGTGGTCGGGCGGGAGAATGGAGACCCAGTACTTC.